These 19 T cell receptor beta chains came from one sample sequenced in a study of chemoradiotherapy in HPV16-positive cancers. The data were produced by immunoSEQ multiplex PCR, yet TCRdb's version contains in-frame clones alone and is incomplete. The table lists some 1,700 clones, 74% of them singletons. This material consisted of tumor tissue, taken from a patient who underwent chemoradiotherapy. All receptors derive from a human donor with HPV-associated anogenital cancer.

The chain combines TRBV5-1 with TRBJ1-1, with TRBD1 matching over 7 bases. The CDR3 covers 15 residues. Losses at the gene ends were 0 bases for V and 4 bases for J; bases not matched to a gene: 6. Germline V lookup: CDR1 SGHRS, CDR2 YFSETQ. The CDR3 DNA follows: TGCGCCAGCAGCTTGGCCCCGGGACAGAGCACTGAAGCTTTCTTT. This codes for CASSLAPGQSTEAFF.

This chain joins TRBV15 and TRBJ2-7, with D maybe TRBD2 (6 bases). Germline V gives CDR1 LNHNV, CDR2 YYDKDF (reference sequence). V gave up 8 bases and J gave up 3 bases, with 17 bases separating them. The CDR3 has 14 amino acids. The DNA for the CDR3 is TGTGCCACCTCTTCGGAGGGCTTAAACTACGAGCAGTACTTC. Translating it yields CATSSEGLNYEQYF.

The V and J genes are TRBV5-1 and TRBJ2-1, with D possibly matching TRBD1 (6 bases). Trimming cost V 0 bases and J 6 bases, with 13 bases left between them. The CDR3 sequence is 15 residues long. Looked up from germline, CDR1 is SGHRS and CDR2 is YFSETQ. In nucleotides, the CDR3 is TGCGCCAGCAGCTTGGGACAGGCCCTTAGCAATGAGCAGTTCTTC. It encodes CASSLGQALSNEQFF.

The chain uses TRBV11-2 and TRBJ2-3; D call uncertain. Germline lookup yields CDR1 SGHAT and CDR2 FQNNGV. V was clipped by 0 bases and J by 6 bases, with 7 bases between them. The CDR3 has 13 amino acids. CDR3 protein: CASSLERSDTQYF. The CDR3 region has the DNA TGTGCCAGCAGCTTAGAGCGGAGTGATACGCAGTATTTT.

J is TRBJ2-5 and V is TRBV19; TRBD1 agrees at 10 bases. The J call may not be correct, given that the DNA end is closer to TRBJ2-7. Germline-derived CDR1 and CDR2 are LNHDA and SQIVND (reference sequence). The CDR3 is made up of 15 amino acids. CDR3 residues: CASSIRTGGSYEQYF. CDR3 nucleotides: TGTGCCAGTAGTATACGGACAGGGGGCTCCTACGAGCAGTACTTC.

The chain carries TRBV13 and TRBJ1-2; 7 nucleotides match TRBD1. Germline V gene data show CDR1 as PRHDT and CDR2 as FYEKMQ (reference sequence). The CDR3 extends over 14 amino acids. V trimming: 0 bases; J trimming: 5 bases; junction bases outside the gene matches: 3. The CDR3 loop is CASSLGTGNYGYTF. The CDR3 DNA reads TGTGCCAGCAGCTTAGGGACAGGGAATTATGGCTACACCTTC.

The chain links TRBV5-1 to TRBJ1-1, with 7 positions matching TRBD1. Germline V gives CDR1 SGHRS, CDR2 YFSETQ. CDR3 size: 14 residues. V shed 4 bases and J 3 bases; nucleotides not matched to a gene: 6. CDR3: CASSRQGEDTEAFF. The CDR3 nucleotides are TGCGCCAGCAGCCGTCAGGGGGAGGACACTGAAGCTTTCTTT.

The chain carries TRBV7-2 and TRBJ1-5; D is unclear. The CDR3 is 12 amino acids. Germline V gives CDR1 SGHTA, CDR2 FQGNSA. Trimming shortened V by 1 base and J by 5 bases, and 3 bases separated the two germline ends. CDR3 sequence reads: CASSLEYQPQHF. The CDR3, as DNA: TGTGCCAGCAGCTTAGAATATCAGCCCCAGCATTTT.

This clone came up once. The gene calls are TRBV6-1 and TRBJ2-6; D is possibly TRBD1 (5 bases). Germline V CDR1 and CDR2: MNHNS, SASEGT. CDR3 size: 14 residues. Deletions cut 10 bases from V and 4 bases from J, with 14 bases between. This chain's CDR3 is CAIQGHSGANVLTF. CDR3 sequence (DNA): TGTGCCATCCAAGGACACTCCGGGGCCAACGTCCTGACTTTC.

The table lists this clone with a few counts. The rearrangement joins TRBV2 to TRBJ1-5; D is unclear. The CDR3 totals 13 residues. V lost 4 bases and J 7 bases, leaving 11 bases between the germline ends. Germline CDR1 is SNHLY and CDR2 is FYNNEI. CDR3 bases: TGTGCCAGCAGTGCACGCGAAGGCCAGCCCCAGCATTTT. Protein: CASSAREGQPQHF.

V gene TRBV10-2 combines with J gene TRBJ2-3; perhaps TRBD2 as D (5 bases). With 4 bases removed from V and 7 bases from J, the gap between germline ends came to 6 bases. CDR1 and CDR2 from the germline V gene are WSHSY and SAAADI. The CDR3 contains 11 residues. CDR3 sequence: CASSVGNTQYF. The CDR3 DNA follows: TGCGCCAGCAGTGTCGGGAATACGCAGTATTTT.

This clone has a single count. The chain couples TRBV11-3 to TRBJ2-4; 12 bases are a match to TRBD2. This CDR3 contains 17 residues. Germline V lookup: CDR1 SGHNT, CDR2 YENEEA. With 4 bases clipped from V and 3 bases from J, the junction kept 7 bases outside the gene matches. The CDR3 DNA follows: TGTGCCAGCAGCTCCAGGACTAGCGGGATCGGCAAAAACATTCAGTACTTC. Protein: CASSSRTSGIGKNIQYF.

This sequence joins TRBV2 and TRBJ1-4; tentative D call: TRBD1 (6 bases). Germline assignment: CDR1 SNHLY and CDR2 FYNNEI. Between the trimmed V and J ends, which lost 5 bases and 3 bases, there was a span of 7 bases. The CDR3 extends over 13 amino acids. Here the CDR3 reads CASSRTANEKLFF. The DNA of the CDR3 is TGTGCCAGCAGTAGGACAGCTAATGAAAAACTGTTTTTT.

The chain employs TRBV2 and TRBJ2-7, with unresolved D. CDR3 length: 12 residues. Trimming took off 8 bases at V and 2 bases at J, with 10 bases between the two ends. Germline V gives CDR1 SNHLY, CDR2 FYNNEI. As DNA, the CDR3 is TGTGCCAGCCGGGTGAGAGCCTACGAGCAGTACTTC. Translation gives CASRVRAYEQYF.

V usage is TRBV6-5 and J usage is TRBJ2-7; a possible D gene is TRBD2 (5 bases). The CDR3 loop spans 15 amino acids. Per the germline V gene, CDR1 is MNHEY and CDR2 is SVGAGI. The V end lost 6 bases, the J end lost 3 bases, and 18 bases lay between the germline ends. The CDR3 sequence is CASSLGGYGVYEQYF. The CDR3 DNA follows: TGTGCCAGCAGCTTGGGCGGCTACGGGGTCTACGAGCAGTACTTC.

The genes are TRBV7-8 and TRBJ2-7, with 7 bases matching TRBD1. V lost 5 bases to trimming and J lost 1 base; unmatched junction nucleotides: 8. The CDR3 runs 15 residues. CDR1 and CDR2 (germline): SGHVS, FQNEAQ. The CDR3 spells CASSPDRDPSYEQYF. The CDR3 coding sequence is TGTGCCAGCAGCCCCGACAGGGATCCGTCCTACGAGCAGTACTTC.

This clone was picked up one time. The gene calls are TRBV7-9 and TRBJ2-7; 11 bases are shared with TRBD1. V lost 3 bases to trimming and J lost 6 bases; unmatched junction nucleotides: 7. CDR1 SEHNR and CDR2 FQNEAQ come from the germline V gene (reference sequence). CDR3 size: 15 residues. The CDR3 nucleotides read TGTGCCAGCAGCTTGACCGGGACAGGGGGTCTCGAGCAGTACTTC. Its translation is CASSLTGTGGLEQYF.

This sequence joins TRBV7-3 and TRBJ2-3; TRBD2 aligns across 15 bases. The CDR3 spans 17 residues. V shed 3 bases and J 4 bases; nucleotides not matched to a gene: 5. In germline, CDR1 is SGHTA, CDR2 FQGTGA. Here the CDR3 DNA reads TGTGCCAGCAGCTTTGGACTAGCGGGGGGGCATCCAGATACGCAGTATTTT. Amino acids: CASSFGLAGGHPDTQYF.

The J gene is TRBJ2-5, the V gene TRBV12-5; 10 nucleotides agree with TRBD2. Germline CDR1 reads LGHNT; CDR2 reads FRNRAP. Losses at the gene ends were 2 bases for V and 0 bases for J; bases not matched to a gene: 6. The CDR3 runs 17 residues. CDR3 nucleotides: TGTGCTAGTGGTTTGTTTCTGACTAGCGGGTACCAAGAGACCCAGTACTTC. Protein product: CASGLFLTSGYQETQYF.